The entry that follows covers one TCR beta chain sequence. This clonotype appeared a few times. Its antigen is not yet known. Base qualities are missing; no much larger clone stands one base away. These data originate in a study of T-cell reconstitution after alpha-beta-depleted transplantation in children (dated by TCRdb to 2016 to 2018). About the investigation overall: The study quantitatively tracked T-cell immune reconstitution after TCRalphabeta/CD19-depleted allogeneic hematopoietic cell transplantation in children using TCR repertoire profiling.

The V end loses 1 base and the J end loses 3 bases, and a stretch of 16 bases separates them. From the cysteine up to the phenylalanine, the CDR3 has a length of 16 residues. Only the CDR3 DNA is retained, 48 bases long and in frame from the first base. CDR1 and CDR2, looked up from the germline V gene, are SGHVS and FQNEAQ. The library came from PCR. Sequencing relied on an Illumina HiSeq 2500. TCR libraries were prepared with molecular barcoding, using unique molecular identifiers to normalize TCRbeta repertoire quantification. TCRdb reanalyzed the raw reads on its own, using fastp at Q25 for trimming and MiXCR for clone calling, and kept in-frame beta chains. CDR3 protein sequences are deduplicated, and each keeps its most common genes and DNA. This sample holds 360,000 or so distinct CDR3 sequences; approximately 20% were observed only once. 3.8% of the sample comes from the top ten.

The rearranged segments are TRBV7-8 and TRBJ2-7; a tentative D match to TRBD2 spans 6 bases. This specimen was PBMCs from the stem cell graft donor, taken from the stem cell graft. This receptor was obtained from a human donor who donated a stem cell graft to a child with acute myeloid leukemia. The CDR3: CASSLGGVAEGYEQYF. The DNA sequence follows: TGTGCCAGCAGCTTAGGGGGGGTAGCGGAGGGCTACGAGCAGTACTTC.